This T cell receptor beta chain was captured in a study of cytomegalovirus exposure and HLA in healthy donors. Both 60 Vbeta primers and 13 Jbeta primers went into the PCR. Assay used: immunoSEQ multiplex PCR; TCRdb lists only in-frame clones, some missing. The table lists around 200,000 clones, roughly 80% of them singletons, with 2.6% in the top ten. With 5 bases clipped from V and 10 bases from J, the junction kept 9 bases outside the gene matches. Germline CDR1 and CDR2: MNHEY and SMNVEV (reference sequence). CDR3 size: 16 residues. The sequenced sample consisted of PBMCs. The V and J genes are TRBV27 and TRBJ2-1; the match to TRBD2 covers 15 bases. The clonotype was recovered from a woman between 45 and 60 years old in good health and CMV-seropositive. In DNA, the CDR3 is TGTGCCAGCAGTCGCCGGACTAGCGGGGGGGCCGGCGAGCAGTTCTTC. Residues: CASSRRTSGGAGEQFF.